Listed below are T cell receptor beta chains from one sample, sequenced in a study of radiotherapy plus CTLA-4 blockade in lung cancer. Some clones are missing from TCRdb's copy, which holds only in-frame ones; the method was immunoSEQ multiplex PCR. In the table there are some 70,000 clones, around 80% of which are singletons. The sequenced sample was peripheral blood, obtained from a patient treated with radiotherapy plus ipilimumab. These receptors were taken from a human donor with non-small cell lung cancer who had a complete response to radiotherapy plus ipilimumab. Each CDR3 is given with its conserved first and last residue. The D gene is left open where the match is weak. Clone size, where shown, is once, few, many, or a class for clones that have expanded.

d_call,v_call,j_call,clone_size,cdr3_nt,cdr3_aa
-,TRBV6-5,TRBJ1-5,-,TGTGCCAGCAGTCGGACCGAGAATCAGCCCCAGCATTTT,CASSRTENQPQHF
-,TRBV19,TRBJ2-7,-,TGTGCCAGTAGTATCGGGGCCGCGACCGAGCAGTACTTC,CASSIGAATEQYF
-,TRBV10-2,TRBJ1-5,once,TGCGCCAGCAATAACGGAGGCACGGGGCAGCCCCAGCATTTT,CASNNGGTGQPQHF
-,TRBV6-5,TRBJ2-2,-,TGTGCCAGCAGCTCTTTGGGGTACACCGGGGAGCTGTTTTTT,CASSSLGYTGELFF
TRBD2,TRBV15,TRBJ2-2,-,TGTGCCACCAGCAGAGGTAGCGGGAGCATGAACACCGGGGAGCTGTTTTTT,CATSRGSGSMNTGELFF
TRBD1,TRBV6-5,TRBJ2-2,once,TGTGCCAGCAGTAAGGGACAGGGGGCCGGCGGGGAGCTGTTTTTT,CASSKGQGAGGELFF
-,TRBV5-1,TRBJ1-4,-,TGCGCCAGCAGCTTGAACGGGGTGAATGAAAAACTGTTTTTT,CASSLNGVNEKLFF
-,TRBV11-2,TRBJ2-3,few,TGTGCCAGCAGCTCCGGGCTAGATACGCAGTATTTT,CASSSGLDTQYF
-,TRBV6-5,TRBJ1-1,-,TGTGCCAGCAGGTTCCCTCAGTCGGGGGTCACTGAAGCTTTCTTT,CASRFPQSGVTEAFF
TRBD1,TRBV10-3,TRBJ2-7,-,TGTGCCATCAGTGAGCCTTGGACAGGGGGAACCTACGAGCAGTACTTC,CAISEPWTGGTYEQYF
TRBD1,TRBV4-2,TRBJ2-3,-,TGTGCCCCCTTTCGGGACAGGGATACGCAGTATTTT,CAPFRDRDTQYF
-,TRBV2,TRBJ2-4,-,TGTGCCAGCAGTGAAGACGAGGGATATCAGTACTTC,CASSEDEGYQYF
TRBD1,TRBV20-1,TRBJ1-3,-,TGCAGTGCCAGGGGGCATGACACCATATATTTT,CSARGHDTIYF
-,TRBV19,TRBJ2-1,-,TGTGCCAGTAGTACGGGGAGCTCCTACAATGAGCAGTTCTTC,CASSTGSSYNEQFF